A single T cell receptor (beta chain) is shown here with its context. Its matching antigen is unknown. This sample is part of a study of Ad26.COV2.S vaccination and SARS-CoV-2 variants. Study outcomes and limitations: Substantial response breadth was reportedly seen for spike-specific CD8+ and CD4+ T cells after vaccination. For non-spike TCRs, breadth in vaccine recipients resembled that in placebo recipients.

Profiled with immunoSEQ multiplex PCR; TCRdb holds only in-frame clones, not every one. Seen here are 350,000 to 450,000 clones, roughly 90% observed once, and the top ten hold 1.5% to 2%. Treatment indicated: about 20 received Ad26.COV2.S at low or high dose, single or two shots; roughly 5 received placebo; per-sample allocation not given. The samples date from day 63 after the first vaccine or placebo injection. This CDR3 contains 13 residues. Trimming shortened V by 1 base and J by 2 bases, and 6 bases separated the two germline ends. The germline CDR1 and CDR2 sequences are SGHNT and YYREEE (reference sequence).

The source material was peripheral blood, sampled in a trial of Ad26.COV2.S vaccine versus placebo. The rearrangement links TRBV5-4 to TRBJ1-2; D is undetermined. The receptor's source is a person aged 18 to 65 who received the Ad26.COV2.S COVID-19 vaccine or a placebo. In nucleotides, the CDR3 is TGTGCCAGCAGCTTGCCAGACAACTATGGCTACACCTTC. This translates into CASSLPDNYGYTF.